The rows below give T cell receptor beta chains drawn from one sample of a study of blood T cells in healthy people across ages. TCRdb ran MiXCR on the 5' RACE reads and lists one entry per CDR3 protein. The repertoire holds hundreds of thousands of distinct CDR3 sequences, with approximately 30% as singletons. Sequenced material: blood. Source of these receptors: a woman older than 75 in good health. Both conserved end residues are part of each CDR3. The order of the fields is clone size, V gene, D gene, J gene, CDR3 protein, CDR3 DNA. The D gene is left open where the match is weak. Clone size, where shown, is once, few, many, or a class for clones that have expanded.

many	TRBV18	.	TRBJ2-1	CASSAEGDNYNEQFF	TGTGCCAGCTCAGCAGAGGGGGACAACTACAATGAGCAGTTCTTC
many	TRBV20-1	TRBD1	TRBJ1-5	CSATRQGQPQHF	TGCAGTGCTACCCGACAGGGACAACCCCAGCATTTT
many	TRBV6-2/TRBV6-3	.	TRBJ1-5	CASSFRRGNQPQHF	TGTGCCAGCAGTTTCCGCCGCGGCAATCAGCCCCAGCATTTT
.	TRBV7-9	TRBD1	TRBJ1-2	CASSSSWTGGYGYTF	TGTGCCAGCAGCTCCTCATGGACAGGGGGCTATGGCTACACCTTC
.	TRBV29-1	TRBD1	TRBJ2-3	CSVGQGTDTQYF	TGCAGCGTCGGACAGGGCACAGATACGCAGTATTTT
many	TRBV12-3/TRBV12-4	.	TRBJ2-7	CASSFGPASYEQYF	TGTGCCAGCAGTTTCGGGCCAGCCTCCTACGAGCAGTACTTC
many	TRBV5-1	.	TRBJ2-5	CASNREYQETQYF	TGCGCCAGCAACAGGGAGTACCAAGAGACCCAGTACTTC
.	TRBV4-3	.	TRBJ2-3	CASSQRAGYTQYF	TGCGCCAGCAGCCAACGTGCCGGATATACGCAGTATTTT
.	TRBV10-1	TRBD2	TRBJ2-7	CASSTSRPPNEQYF	TGCGCCAGTTCGACTAGCAGACCTCCCAACGAGCAGTACTTC
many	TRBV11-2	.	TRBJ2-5	CASSFALLVETQYF	TGTGCCAGCAGCTTCGCTTTACTTGTGGAGACCCAGTACTTC
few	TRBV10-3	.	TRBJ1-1	CAISAGGNTEAFF	TGTGCCATCAGTGCTGGGGGGAACACTGAAGCTTTCTTT
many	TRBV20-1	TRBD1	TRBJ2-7	CSAAGTDYEQYF	TGCAGTGCGGCCGGGACAGACTACGAGCAGTACTTC
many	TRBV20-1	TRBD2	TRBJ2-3	CSALIAGVSTDTQYF	TGCAGTGCTCTGATAGCGGGGGTGTCGACAGATACGCAGTATTTT
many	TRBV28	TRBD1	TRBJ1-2	CASSRQGRYGYTF	TGTGCCAGCAGCCGACAGGGGAGGTATGGCTACACCTTC
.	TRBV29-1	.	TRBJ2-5	CSVIPRAEETQYF	TGCAGCGTTATCCCTCGGGCGGAAGAGACCCAGTACTTC
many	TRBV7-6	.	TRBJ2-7	CASSPNGNEQYF	TGTGCCAGCAGCCCTAACGGGAACGAGCAGTACTTC
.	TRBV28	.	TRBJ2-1	CASRLAIPYNEQFF	TGTGCCAGCAGACTAGCCATCCCCTACAATGAGCAGTTCTTC
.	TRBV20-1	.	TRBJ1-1	CSAKKQGVDTEAFF	TGCAGTGCTAAGAAACAGGGTGTAGACACTGAAGCTTTCTTT
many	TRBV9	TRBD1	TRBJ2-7	CASSGGQGAREPYEQYF	TGTGCCAGCAGCGGGGGACAGGGGGCTCGAGAGCCTTACGAGCAGTACTTC
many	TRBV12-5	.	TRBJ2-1	CASGGVADEQFF	TGTGCTAGTGGGGGGGTAGCGGATGAGCAGTTCTTC
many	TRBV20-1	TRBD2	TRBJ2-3	CSASPGLAGVADTQYF	TGCAGTGCTTCTCCGGGACTAGCGGGGGTGGCAGATACGCAGTATTTT
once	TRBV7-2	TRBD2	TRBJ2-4	CASSAPPAGDIQYF	TGTGCCAGCAGCGCACCGCCCGCGGGGGACATTCAGTACTTC
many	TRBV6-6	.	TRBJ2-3	CASSPVPSDTQYF	TGTGCCAGCAGCCCGGTCCCCTCAGATACGCAGTATTTT
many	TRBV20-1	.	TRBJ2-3	CSARPLDTSTDTQYF	TGCAGTGCTCGCCCCTTAGATACTAGCACAGATACGCAGTATTTT
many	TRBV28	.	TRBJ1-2	CASRYTANYGYTF	TGTGCCAGCAGATACACAGCTAACTATGGCTACACCTTC
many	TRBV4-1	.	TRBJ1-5	CASSHQGWGSNQPQHF	TGCGCCAGCAGCCATCAGGGTTGGGGGAGCAATCAGCCCCAGCATTTT
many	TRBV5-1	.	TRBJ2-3	CASSLKVADTQYF	TGCGCCAGCAGCTTAAAGGTTGCAGATACGCAGTATTTT
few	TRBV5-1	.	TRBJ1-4	CASSLGDMGEKLFF	TGCGCCAGCAGCTTGGGGGACATGGGTGAAAAACTGTTTTTT
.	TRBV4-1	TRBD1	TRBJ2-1	CASSRVGQTSSYNEQFF	TGCGCCAGCAGCCGCGTGGGACAGACAAGCTCCTACAATGAGCAGTTCTTC
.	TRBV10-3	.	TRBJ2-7	CAISEYSGSYEQYF	TGTGCCATCAGTGAGTATTCAGGGTCCTACGAGCAGTACTTC
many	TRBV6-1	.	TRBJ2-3	CASSAEGDTQYF	TGTGCCAGCAGCGCAGAAGGGGATACGCAGTATTTT
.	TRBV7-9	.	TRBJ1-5	CSSSLEGSNQPQHF	TGTTCCAGCAGCTTAGAGGGGAGCAATCAGCCCCAGCATTTT
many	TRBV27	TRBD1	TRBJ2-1	CASSFFLTGVGNEQFF	TGTGCCAGCAGTTTTTTCCTTACAGGGGTGGGAAATGAGCAGTTCTTC
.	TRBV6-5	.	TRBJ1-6	CVSSRGRASPLHF	TGTGTCAGCAGTAGGGGCAGGGCTTCACCCCTCCACTTT
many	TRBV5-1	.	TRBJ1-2	CASSSQGSGGYTF	TGCGCCAGCAGCTCTCAGGGGAGCGGCGGCTACACCTTC
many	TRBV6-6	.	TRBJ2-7	CASKSSQGPYEQYF	TGTGCCAGCAAAAGTTCTCAGGGCCCCTACGAGCAGTACTTC
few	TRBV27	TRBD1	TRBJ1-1	CASRRRQGVWTEAFF	TGTGCCAGCAGGCGGCGACAGGGGGTCTGGACTGAAGCTTTCTTT
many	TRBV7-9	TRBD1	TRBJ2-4	CASSPSGQANIQYF	TGTGCCAGCAGCCCCTCGGGACAGGCAAACATTCAGTACTTC
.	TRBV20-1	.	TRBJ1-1	CSARDYEQQATEAFF	TGCAGTGCTAGAGATTACGAACAGCAAGCTACTGAAGCTTTCTTT
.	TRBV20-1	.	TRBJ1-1	CSAVGFLAENTEAFF	TGCAGTGCGGTGGGGTTCCTTGCCGAGAACACTGAAGCTTTCTTT
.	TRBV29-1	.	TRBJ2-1	CSVMAEDSYNEQFF	TGCAGCGTCATGGCGGAGGACTCCTACAATGAGCAGTTCTTC
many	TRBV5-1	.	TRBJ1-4	CASSSGHATNEKLFF	TGCGCCAGCAGCAGCGGACATGCAACTAATGAAAAACTGTTTTTT
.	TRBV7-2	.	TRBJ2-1	CASSLWAGRGSYNEQFF	TGTGCCAGCAGCTTATGGGCAGGGAGAGGCTCCTACAATGAGCAGTTCTTC
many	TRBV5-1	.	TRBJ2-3	CASSSGVDTQYF	TGCGCCAGCAGCTCGGGGGTGGATACGCAGTATTTT
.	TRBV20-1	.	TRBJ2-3	CSARVRGGQYF	TGCAGTGCTAGAGTGAGGGGGGGCCAGTATTTT
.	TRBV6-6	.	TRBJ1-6	CASSYLGRGGNSPLHF	TGTGCCAGCAGTTACCTTGGACGGGGAGGTAATTCACCCCTCCACTTT
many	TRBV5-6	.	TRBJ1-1	CASSRPPGTEAFF	TGTGCCAGCAGCCGACCACCTGGGACTGAAGCTTTCTTT
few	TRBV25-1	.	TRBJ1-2	CASSETGTLVSDGYTF	TGTGCCAGCAGTGAGACCGGGACCCTGGTGTCGGATGGCTACACCTTC
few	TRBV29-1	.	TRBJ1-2	CSVERGWSYGYTF	TGCAGCGTTGAGAGGGGCTGGAGTTATGGCTACACCTTC
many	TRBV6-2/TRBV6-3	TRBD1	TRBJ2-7	CASSTARGKDYEQYF	TGTGCCAGCAGTACTGCCAGGGGGAAGGACTACGAGCAGTACTTC
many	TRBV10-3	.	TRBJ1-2	CAAHLGSYYGYTF	TGTGCCGCCCACCTCGGCAGTTACTATGGCTACACCTTC
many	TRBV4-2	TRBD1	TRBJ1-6	CASSLSTDRGDSPLHF	TGTGCCAGCAGCCTATCGACGGACAGGGGGGATTCACCCCTCCACTTT
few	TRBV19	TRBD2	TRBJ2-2	CASSILAGGPTNTGELFF	TGTGCCAGTAGTATCCTAGCGGGGGGCCCGACGAACACCGGGGAGCTGTTTTTT